These T cell receptor beta chains were read from a single sample in a study of blood T cells in healthy people across ages. TCRdb used MiXCR to reprocess the 5' RACE reads, holding one entry per CDR3 protein. Among 720,000 or so distinct CDR3 sequences, approximately 40% were seen once, and the ten largest hold about 32%. The sample taken for sequencing was blood. The origin of the receptors is a man older than 75 in good health. Each CDR3 is given with its conserved first and last residue. Each record gives: clone size, D gene, J gene, V gene, CDR3 DNA, CDR3 protein. The D gene is left open where the match is weak. Part of the rows lack a size; the others show once, few, many or a class for expanded clones.

clone size: .; D gene: TRBD2; J gene: TRBJ2-7; V gene: TRBV6-6; CDR3 DNA: TGTGCCAGCAGGCCCATAGCGGGGGGGCCGTACGAGCAGTACTTC; CDR3 protein: CASRPIAGGPYEQYF
clone size: few; D gene: TRBD2; J gene: TRBJ2-7; V gene: TRBV12-3/TRBV12-4; CDR3 DNA: TGTGCCAGCAGAAATCTAGCGGGACTCTCCTACGAGCAGTACTTC; CDR3 protein: CASRNLAGLSYEQYF
clone size: .; D gene: .; J gene: TRBJ2-1; V gene: TRBV20-1; CDR3 DNA: TGCAGTGCTAGAGATGCCTCCTACAATGAGCAGTTCTTC; CDR3 protein: CSARDASYNEQFF
clone size: .; D gene: .; J gene: TRBJ2-1; V gene: TRBV6-2/TRBV6-3; CDR3 DNA: TGTGCCAGCAGTCTCAACAGTGAGCAGTTCTTC; CDR3 protein: CASSLNSEQFF
clone size: .; D gene: .; J gene: TRBJ1-2; V gene: TRBV7-2; CDR3 DNA: TGTGCCAGCAGCTTAGCGAATCCCACCGCTAACTATGGCTACACCTTC; CDR3 protein: CASSLANPTANYGYTF
clone size: .; D gene: TRBD1; J gene: TRBJ1-3; V gene: TRBV28; CDR3 DNA: TGTACCAGCAGTCCCGGGACAGGTGGAAACACCATATATTTT; CDR3 protein: CTSSPGTGGNTIYF
clone size: .; D gene: TRBD2; J gene: TRBJ2-3; V gene: TRBV6-1; CDR3 DNA: TGTGCCAGCAGTGAACTAGCGGGGGGGCTAATAGATACGCAGTATTTT; CDR3 protein: CASSELAGGLIDTQYF
clone size: .; D gene: .; J gene: TRBJ2-1; V gene: TRBV11-2; CDR3 DNA: TGTGCCAGCAGCTTAGTGGGTCGGAACTACAATGAGCAGTTCTTC; CDR3 protein: CASSLVGRNYNEQFF
clone size: .; D gene: TRBD1; J gene: TRBJ2-3; V gene: TRBV5-1; CDR3 DNA: TGCGCCAGCCGCTGGGACAGCCACACAGATACGCAGTATTTT; CDR3 protein: CASRWDSHTDTQYF
clone size: .; D gene: TRBD2; J gene: TRBJ2-5; V gene: TRBV7-2; CDR3 DNA: TGTGCCAGCAGCTTAGAGACTAGCGGCCAAGAGACCCAGTACTTC; CDR3 protein: CASSLETSGQETQYF
clone size: many; D gene: .; J gene: TRBJ2-3; V gene: TRBV3-1; CDR3 DNA: TGTGCCAGCAGCCAAGCTAGGCACACAGATACGCAGTATTTT; CDR3 protein: CASSQARHTDTQYF
clone size: few; D gene: TRBD1; J gene: TRBJ2-7; V gene: TRBV10-3; CDR3 DNA: TGTGCCATCAGTGAGATAGGACAGGGCCATGACGCCGAGCAGTACTTC; CDR3 protein: CAISEIGQGHDAEQYF
clone size: .; D gene: TRBD1; J gene: TRBJ1-6; V gene: TRBV28; CDR3 DNA: TGTGCCAGCAGTTTGGCAGGGGGGAATTCACCCCTCCACTTT; CDR3 protein: CASSLAGGNSPLHF
clone size: .; D gene: .; J gene: TRBJ1-6; V gene: TRBV9; CDR3 DNA: TGTGCCAGCAGCGCAGGCAATTCACCCCTCCACTTT; CDR3 protein: CASSAGNSPLHF
clone size: .; D gene: TRBD2; J gene: TRBJ2-5; V gene: TRBV28; CDR3 DNA: TGTGCCAGCAGTTCCCCCGCTAGCGGGAGGGGCAATGAGCAGTACTTC; CDR3 protein: CASSSPASGRGNEQYF
clone size: .; D gene: TRBD1; J gene: TRBJ2-1; V gene: TRBV20-1; CDR3 DNA: TGCAGTGCTAGCACGAATTACCGGGACAGGGCGCCCGATGAGCAGTTCTTC; CDR3 protein: CSASTNYRDRAPDEQFF
clone size: .; D gene: .; J gene: TRBJ2-1; V gene: TRBV27; CDR3 DNA: TGTACCAGCCGGCGAGGAGCAAGCGCAGAGACCCAGTTCTTC; CDR3 protein: CTSRRGASAETQFF
clone size: .; D gene: .; J gene: TRBJ2-3; V gene: TRBV20-1; CDR3 DNA: TGCAGTGCTAGACATATGGGCACAGATACGCAGTATTTT; CDR3 protein: CSARHMGTDTQYF
clone size: once; D gene: .; J gene: TRBJ1-5; V gene: TRBV5-5; CDR3 DNA: TGTGCCAGCAGCTCTGAGTGGCAGGGCTATCAGCCCCAGCATTTT; CDR3 protein: CASSSEWQGYQPQHF
clone size: .; D gene: .; J gene: TRBJ2-3; V gene: TRBV20-1; CDR3 DNA: TGCAGTGCTAGAAGGGGGTTTAGCACAGATACGCAGTATTTT; CDR3 protein: CSARRGFSTDTQYF
clone size: .; D gene: .; J gene: TRBJ2-3; V gene: TRBV6-1; CDR3 DNA: TGTGCCGGTCATTCCGGAACAGATACGCAGTATTTT; CDR3 protein: CAGHSGTDTQYF
clone size: .; D gene: TRBD2; J gene: TRBJ2-5; V gene: TRBV7-2; CDR3 DNA: TGTGCCAGCAGCTTAGACCTAGCGGAGTTGAGGTACCAAGAGACCCTGTACTTC; CDR3 protein: CASSLDLAELRYQETLYF
clone size: once; D gene: .; J gene: TRBJ2-3; V gene: TRBV5-1; CDR3 DNA: TGCGCCAGCGTACGGGAGTGGAGCACAGATACGCAGTATTTT; CDR3 protein: CASVREWSTDTQYF
clone size: .; D gene: TRBD2; J gene: TRBJ2-1; V gene: TRBV9; CDR3 DNA: TGTGCCAGCAGCGTAGAATCAGCGGGGCGGGGAGACAATGAGCAGTTCTTC; CDR3 protein: CASSVESAGRGDNEQFF
clone size: .; D gene: TRBD1; J gene: TRBJ1-2; V gene: TRBV7-2; CDR3 DNA: TGTGCCAGCAGCCCCGGCCGGGACAGGGGAGTAAATGGCTACACCTTC; CDR3 protein: CASSPGRDRGVNGYTF
clone size: many; D gene: .; J gene: TRBJ2-1; V gene: TRBV4-2; CDR3 DNA: TGTGCCAGCAGCCAAGATCCATCGAGCTCCTACAATGAGCAGTTCTTC; CDR3 protein: CASSQDPSSSYNEQFF
clone size: .; D gene: TRBD1; J gene: TRBJ2-5; V gene: TRBV15; CDR3 DNA: TGTGCCACCAGCGGAATCCCCGGGACAGGGGTTGAGACCCAGTACTTC; CDR3 protein: CATSGIPGTGVETQYF
clone size: .; D gene: TRBD2; J gene: TRBJ2-4; V gene: TRBV7-2; CDR3 DNA: TGTGCCAGCAGCTTAGTCGAGGGGGTGACTAGCGGAGCCAAAAACATTCAGTACTTC; CDR3 protein: CASSLVEGVTSGAKNIQYF
clone size: few; D gene: TRBD1; J gene: TRBJ2-1; V gene: TRBV29-1; CDR3 DNA: TGCAGCGTGTCCCGGGACAGCTACAATGAGCAGTTCTTC; CDR3 protein: CSVSRDSYNEQFF
clone size: .; D gene: .; J gene: TRBJ2-7; V gene: TRBV3-1; CDR3 DNA: TGTGCCAGCAGCCAAGATCAAGGGTTCCCCAATGAGCAGTACTTC; CDR3 protein: CASSQDQGFPNEQYF
clone size: few; D gene: .; J gene: TRBJ2-5; V gene: TRBV7-2; CDR3 DNA: TGTGCCAGCAGCACCACCCGAGAGACCCAGTACTTC; CDR3 protein: CASSTTRETQYF
clone size: .; D gene: .; J gene: TRBJ1-2; V gene: TRBV29-1; CDR3 DNA: TGCAGCGTTGAAGAGGGACTCCTGGGGGGCTACACCTTC; CDR3 protein: CSVEEGLLGGYTF
clone size: .; D gene: TRBD2; J gene: TRBJ2-1; V gene: TRBV20-1; CDR3 DNA: TGCAGTGCTAGAGGGCTGCTAGCGGAAGACAATGAGCAGTTCTTC; CDR3 protein: CSARGLLAEDNEQFF
clone size: few; D gene: TRBD2; J gene: TRBJ2-2; V gene: TRBV20-1; CDR3 DNA: TGCAGTGCTAGAGAGCCGGGAGGGAGGGGAACCGGGGAGCTGTTTTTT; CDR3 protein: CSAREPGGRGTGELFF